This T cell receptor beta chain was found in a study of T cell responses to AZD1222 COVID-19 vaccine (TCRdb year 2021). Describing the broader study: TCR sequencing covered some 240 trial participants: about 210 given two doses of AZD1222 and 26 given two doses of MenACWY control vaccine. Trial participants were enrolled by age into 18-55, 56-69 and 70-plus year subgroups, with 148, 28 and 57 TCR-sequenced participants respectively.

The CDR3 regions of human TCRbeta chains were subjected to immunosequencing. Turning to the authors' computational methods: TCRs in the repertoires were matched against a reference library of SARS-CoV-2-specific TCRs that had been generated with the MIRA antigen-specificity platform. Breadth meant the fraction of unique TCRs that were SARS-CoV-2-associated, whereas depth meant the fraction of total T cells that were SARS-CoV-2-associated. Using the MIRA data, each spike-specific TCR was mapped to the spike region that the TCR reacts to and placed in a CD4 or CD8 class. Log10-transformed breadth and depth values were compared by one-way ANOVA with Sidak's multiple comparisons tests. Drawn from immuneACCESS, this table holds only the in-frame rearrangements with V and J called that TCRdb kept. Clones are partly lost; checked studies trace under half to an unresolved V gene and leave the rest unexplained. V, J and clone size derive from that table, while D and trimming were established from the DNA sequence. Here the sample has about 140,000 clones; 80% to 95% occur a single time. The top ten clones comprise about 3.7% of the sample.

In its sample, this clone was seen once. This receptor's antigen is unknown. One base away there is no much larger clone; base qualities are not given. Broad study findings and their caveats: In the small 56-69-year group, the increase in depth fell short of significance, most likely because of low power. Conclusions about previously exposed vaccinees are limited, since just six or seven AZD1222 recipients were seropositive for SARS-CoV-2 at baseline. Vaccine-associated CD4 TCRs spanned the whole spike protein, with dominant responses in regions 160-218 and 743-854. Participants were mostly white British, with more females than males. The authors suggested clonal diversity may have been underestimated. After two AZD1222 doses, spike-specific TCR breadth and depth were significantly higher than at day 0 and than in MenACWY recipients. No day 14 peak-response samples were available, so repertoires were characterized only after the peak T cell response. Epitopes outside the regions mutated in the B.1.351 and B.1.1.7 variants were reportedly recognized by nearly half of the unique spike-specific TCRs.

What the time point label conveys for this sample: about 28 days (+/-7) after the second vaccine dose. AZD1222 recipients given second doses at about 4 weeks or at about 12 weeks were pooled, since spike-specific TCR depth and breadth were not found to differ between the two schedules. Vaccinee samples came from UK trials COV001 and COV002, including a single-blind randomized controlled phase 2/3 trial of AZD1222 (ChAdOx1 nCoV-19) in healthy adults. Trial participant PBMC samples were collected at day 0 and day 28 after the second dose for TCRbeta chain sequencing. CDR3 length: 14 amino acids, cysteine to phenylalanine. Only the CDR3 region is kept as DNA, spanning 42 bases read in frame from base 1. V loses 5 bases of germline sequence and J loses 5 bases, and the interval between the two ends is 15 bases. CDR1 LNHDA and CDR2 SQIVND are derived from the germline V gene (reference sequence).

The sequence was collected from an adult who received the AZD1222 COVID-19 vaccine. The chain is made from TRBV19 and TRBJ1-2; matching of 6 bases hints at TRBD1 as the D gene. The sample was peripheral blood, taken 28 days after the second AZD1222 dose. The CDR3 sequence is CASSARQAGYGYTF. DNA sequence: TGTGCCAGTAGTGCCCGACAGGCTGGTTATGGCTACACCTTC.